Here is one T cell receptor (beta chain) with its context. Its target is unknown. The PCR contained 60 Vbeta and 13 Jbeta primers. TCRdb's table, derived via immunoSEQ multiplex PCR, lists solely in-frame clones and lacks some. The table includes about 190,000 clones, 75% to 80% detected once. Looked up from germline, CDR1 is MDHEN and CDR2 is SYDVKM. V was clipped by 5 bases and J by 1 base, with 18 bases between them. The CDR3 sequence is 17 residues long. The source of the sample is a study of cytomegalovirus exposure and HLA in healthy donors. General study findings and limits: When analyzed later, the rates of TCR association showed variation by HLA locus, with DRB1 the most and HLA-C the fewest. The classifier reportedly diagnosed cytomegalovirus status with high specificity and sensitivity. TCR beta chains associated with HLA were, in a later analysis, more clonally expanded than equally common others. The productive fraction for most TCR beta V segments was about 90% or about 30% in an earlier analysis.

The clonotype comes from a young woman in good health and CMV-seropositive. Source material: PBMCs. This chain joins TRBV28 and TRBJ2-1; no definite D call. CDR3 in amino acids: CASSPGGLGSSYNEQFF. The CDR3, as DNA: TGTGCCAGCAGTCCGGGTGGCCTGGGTAGTTCCTACAATGAGCAGTTCTTC.